This record covers a single T cell receptor (beta chain). The sample is drawn from a study of blood T cell repertoires in COVID-19. Method: immunoSEQ multiplex PCR; TCRdb's copy keeps in-frame clones and lacks some. This table holds about 140,000 clones, around 84% found once. The clonotype originates from an older woman with acute or convalescent COVID-19. Sequencing was done on a sample of peripheral blood.

The CDR3 loop is CASSLTGRRDQPQHF. The DNA for the CDR3 is TGTGCCAGCAGTCTGACAGGGCGGAGAGATCAGCCCCAGCATTTT. The chain couples TRBV7-6 to TRBJ1-5; 7 bases agree with TRBD1. V lost 6 bases, J lost 5 bases, and 10 bases stayed unmatched. The CDR3 spans 15 residues. Germline lookup yields CDR1 SGHVS and CDR2 FNYEAQ.